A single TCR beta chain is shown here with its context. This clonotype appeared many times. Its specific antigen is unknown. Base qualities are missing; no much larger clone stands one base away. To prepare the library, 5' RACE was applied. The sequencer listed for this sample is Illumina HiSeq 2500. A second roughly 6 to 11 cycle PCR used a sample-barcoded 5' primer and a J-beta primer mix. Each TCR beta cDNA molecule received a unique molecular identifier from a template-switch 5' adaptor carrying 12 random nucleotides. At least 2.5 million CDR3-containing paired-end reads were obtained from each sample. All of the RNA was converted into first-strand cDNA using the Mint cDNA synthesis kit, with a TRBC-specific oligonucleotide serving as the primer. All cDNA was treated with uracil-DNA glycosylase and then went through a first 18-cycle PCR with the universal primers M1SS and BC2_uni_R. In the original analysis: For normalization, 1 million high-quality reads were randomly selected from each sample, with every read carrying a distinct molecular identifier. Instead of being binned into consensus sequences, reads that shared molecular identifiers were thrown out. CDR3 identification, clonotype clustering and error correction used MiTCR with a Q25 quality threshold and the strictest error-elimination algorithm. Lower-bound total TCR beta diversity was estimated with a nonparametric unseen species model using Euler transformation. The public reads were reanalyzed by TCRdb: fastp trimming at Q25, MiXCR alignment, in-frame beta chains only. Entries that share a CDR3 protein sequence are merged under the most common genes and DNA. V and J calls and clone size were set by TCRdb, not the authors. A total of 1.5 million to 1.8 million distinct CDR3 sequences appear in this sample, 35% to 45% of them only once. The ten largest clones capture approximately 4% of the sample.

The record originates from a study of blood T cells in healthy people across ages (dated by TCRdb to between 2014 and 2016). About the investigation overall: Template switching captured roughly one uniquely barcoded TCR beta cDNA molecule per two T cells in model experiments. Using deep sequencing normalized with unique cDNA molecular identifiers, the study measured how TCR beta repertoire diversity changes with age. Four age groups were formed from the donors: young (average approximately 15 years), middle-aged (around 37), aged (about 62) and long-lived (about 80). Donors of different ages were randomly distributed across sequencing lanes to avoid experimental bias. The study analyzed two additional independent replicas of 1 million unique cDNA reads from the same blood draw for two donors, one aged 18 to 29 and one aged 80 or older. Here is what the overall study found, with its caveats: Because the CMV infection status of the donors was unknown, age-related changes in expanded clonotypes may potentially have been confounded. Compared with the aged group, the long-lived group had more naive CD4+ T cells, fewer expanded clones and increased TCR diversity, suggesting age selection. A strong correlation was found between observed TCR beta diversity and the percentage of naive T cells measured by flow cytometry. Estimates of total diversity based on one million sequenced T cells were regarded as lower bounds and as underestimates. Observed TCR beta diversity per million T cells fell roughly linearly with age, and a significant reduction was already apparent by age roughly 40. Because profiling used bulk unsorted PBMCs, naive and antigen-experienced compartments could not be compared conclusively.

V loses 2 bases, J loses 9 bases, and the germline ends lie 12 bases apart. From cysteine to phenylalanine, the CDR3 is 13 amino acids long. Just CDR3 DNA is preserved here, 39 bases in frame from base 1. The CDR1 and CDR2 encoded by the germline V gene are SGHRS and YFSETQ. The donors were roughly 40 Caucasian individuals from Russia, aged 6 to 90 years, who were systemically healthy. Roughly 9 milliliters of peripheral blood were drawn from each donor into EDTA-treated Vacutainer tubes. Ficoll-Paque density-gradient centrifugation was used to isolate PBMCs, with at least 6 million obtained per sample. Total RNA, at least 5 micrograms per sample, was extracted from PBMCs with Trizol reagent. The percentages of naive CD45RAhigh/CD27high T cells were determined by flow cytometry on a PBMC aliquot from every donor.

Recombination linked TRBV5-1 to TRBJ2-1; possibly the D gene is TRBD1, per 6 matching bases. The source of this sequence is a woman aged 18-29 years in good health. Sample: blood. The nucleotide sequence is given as TGCGCCAGCAGCTTATATGGACAGACTGAGCAGTTCTTC. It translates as CASSLYGQTEQFF. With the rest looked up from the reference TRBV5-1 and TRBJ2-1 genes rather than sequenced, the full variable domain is KAGVTQTPRYLIKTRGQQVTLSCSPISGHRSVSWYQQTPGQGLQFLFEYFSETQRNKGNFPGRFSGRQFSNSRSEMNVSTLELGDSALYLCASSLYGQTEQFFGPGTRLTVL.